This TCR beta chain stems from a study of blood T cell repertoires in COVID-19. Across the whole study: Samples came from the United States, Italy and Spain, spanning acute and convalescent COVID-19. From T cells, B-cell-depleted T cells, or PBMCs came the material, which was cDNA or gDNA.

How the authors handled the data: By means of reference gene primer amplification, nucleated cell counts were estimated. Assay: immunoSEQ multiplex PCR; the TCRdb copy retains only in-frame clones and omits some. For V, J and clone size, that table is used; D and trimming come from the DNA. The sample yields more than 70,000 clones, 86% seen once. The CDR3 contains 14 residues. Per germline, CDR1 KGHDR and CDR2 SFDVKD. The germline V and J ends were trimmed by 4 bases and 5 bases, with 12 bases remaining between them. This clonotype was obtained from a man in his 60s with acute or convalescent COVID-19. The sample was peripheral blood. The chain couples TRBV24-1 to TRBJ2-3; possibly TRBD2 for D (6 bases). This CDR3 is CATSDPERVDTQYF. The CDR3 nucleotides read TGTGCCACCAGTGACCCTGAGCGGGTAGATACGCAGTATTTT.